Presented here are 25 T cell receptor beta chains from one specimen sequenced in a study of OX40 agonist ivuxolimab in advanced cancers. Measured with immunoSEQ multiplex PCR; TCRdb has only the in-frame clones, and not every one. The data show 50,000 to 60,000 clones, 70% to 85% seen once. This sample comprised CD4+ or CD8+ T cells sorted from blood, obtained in a trial of the OX40 agonist ivuxolimab. These receptors originate from an adult with an advanced solid tumor such as melanoma, head and neck, liver or kidney cancer.

This clone appeared many times. The genes are TRBV6-6 and TRBJ2-7; the D call may be TRBD1 or TRBD2 (5 bases each). The V end lost 0 bases, the J end lost 5 bases, and 8 bases lay between the germline ends. The germline CDR1 and CDR2 sequences are MNHNY and SVGAGI (reference sequence). The CDR3 totals 13 residues. The CDR3 is CASSYSGGNEQYF. CDR3 in DNA: TGTGCCAGCAGTTACTCTGGGGGTAACGAGCAGTACTTC.

The chain recombines TRBV29-1 with TRBJ1-2; D is unclear. CDR1 and CDR2 (germline): SQVTM, ANQGSEA. This CDR3 is 13 amino acids long. Trimming left V 7 bases short and J 0 bases short, with 12 bases between. CDR3 DNA: TGCAGCGCAGACCGGGATTCTAACTATGGCTACACCTTC. This gives the protein CSADRDSNYGYTF.

V and J are TRBV30 and TRBJ1-1, with D unresolved. The V gene's germline CDR1 is GTSNPN and CDR2 SVGIG (reference sequence). There are 13 residues in the CDR3. Trimming shortened V by 4 bases and J by 4 bases, and 13 bases separated the two germline ends. The CDR3 nucleotides read TGTGCCTGGATTGGGAAAGTGTTCACTGAAGCTTTCTTT. Translation: CAWIGKVFTEAFF.

The rearrangement links TRBV7-2 to TRBJ2-6, with D possibly TRBD2 on 5 matching bases. Trimming stripped 3 bases from V and 4 bases from J, with 16 bases between. The CDR3 length is 17 residues. Germline-derived CDR1 and CDR2 are SGHTA and FQGNSA. Here the CDR3 reads CASSLRALGKGANVLTF. The CDR3 region has the DNA TGTGCCAGCAGCTTGCGGGCCCTGGGTAAAGGGGCCAACGTCCTGACTTTC.

The rearrangement joins TRBV15 to TRBJ1-2, with 8 nucleotides matching TRBD1. Germline V gene lookup returns CDR1 LNHNV and CDR2 YYDKDF (reference sequence). The CDR3 contains 14 residues. With 0 bases clipped from V and 13 bases from J, the junction kept 10 bases outside the gene matches. CDR3 in amino acids: CATSRDRVQGGSTF. DNA for the CDR3: TGTGCCACCAGCAGAGATCGTGTACAGGGGGGGTCCACCTTC.

The V and J genes are TRBV5-5 and TRBJ2-2; tentative D call: TRBD2 (6 bases). Germline V gene sequence: CDR1 SGHKS, CDR2 YYEKEE (reference sequence). This CDR3 contains 16 residues. Trimming took off 3 bases at V and 0 bases at J, with 12 bases between the two ends. The CDR3 DNA is TGTGCCAGCAGCTGGAGGGATTTCGCGAACACCGGGGAGCTGTTTTTT. Translating it yields CASSWRDFANTGELFF.

The V call is TRBV5-1, the J call TRBJ2-6; 10 bases align to TRBD2. Losses at the gene ends were 3 bases for V and 0 bases for J; bases not matched to a gene: 12. This CDR3 comprises 20 residues. Germline V gene sequence: CDR1 SGHRS, CDR2 YFSETQ. The CDR3 nucleotides are TGCGCCAGCAGCTCAAATCCACTAGCGGGATTTAGCTCTGGGGCCAACGTCCTGACTTTC. Protein sequence: CASSSNPLAGFSSGANVLTF.

The chain uses TRBV18 and TRBJ2-5; 9 positions agree with TRBD2. The CDR3 spans 15 residues. CDR1 and CDR2 (germline): KGHSH, LQKENI. Losses at the gene ends were 2 bases for V and 5 bases for J; bases not matched to a gene: 6. The CDR3, as DNA: TGTGCCAGCTCACCAGCGGGAGGGCTGACGGAGACCCAGTACTTC. Translation gives CASSPAGGLTETQYF.

The genes are TRBV5-6 and TRBJ2-7; a possible D gene is TRBD1 (6 bases). Trimming took 3 bases from V and 6 from J, leaving 13 bases between them. The length of the CDR3 is 13 residues. Looked up from germline, CDR1 is SGHDT and CDR2 is YYEEEE. The CDR3 region has the DNA TGTGCCAGCAGCTCCGTCGACAGGTCCGAGCAGTACTTC. Protein sequence: CASSSVDRSEQYF.

This clone showed up just once. The chain combines TRBV7-9 with TRBJ2-3; 16 bases fit TRBD2. CDR3 length: 18 amino acids. CDR1 and CDR2 from the germline V gene are SEHNR and FQNEAQ (reference sequence). V trimming: 5 bases; J trimming: 4 bases; junction bases outside the gene matches: 9. The CDR3 DNA follows: TGTGCCAGCAGCCTATACGGGACTAGCGGGAGGGGAGCAGATACGCAGTATTTT. Residues: CASSLYGTSGRGADTQYF.

The chain links TRBV30 to TRBJ1-1; D is ambiguous. Between the trimmed V and J ends, which lost 3 bases and 7 bases, there was a span of 9 bases. CDR1 is GTSNPN, CDR2 SVGIG, per germline (reference sequence). CDR3 length equals 11 residues. The CDR3 sequence: CAWSDGDEAFF. For the CDR3, the DNA is TGTGCCTGGAGCGACGGAGATGAAGCTTTCTTT.

The rearrangement uses TRBV7-9 and TRBJ2-7; D is possibly TRBD1 (6 bases). This CDR3 contains 15 residues. Germline loops: CDR1 SEHNR, CDR2 FQNEAQ (reference sequence). V gave up 1 base and J gave up 1 base, with 11 bases separating them. The CDR3 DNA is TGTGCCAGCAGCTTAGGGACAGCGATTTCCTACGAGCAGTACTTC. Protein: CASSLGTAISYEQYF.

This clone was seen a few times. V gene TRBV18 combines with J gene TRBJ1-1; 11 nucleotides align to TRBD1. This CDR3 spans 16 amino acids. The V and J ends lost 0 bases and 4 bases, in that order; junction bases with no gene match: 4. In germline, CDR1 is KGHSH, CDR2 LQKENI. CDR3 loop: CASSPPGQGARTEAFF. The CDR3 DNA sequence: TGTGCCAGCTCACCACCCGGACAGGGGGCTCGCACTGAAGCTTTCTTT.

This chain uses TRBV7-9 with TRBJ1-1; the D gene is possibly TRBD1 (6 bases). Germline CDR1 is SEHNR and CDR2 is FQNEAQ (reference sequence). Trimming removed 3 bases at V and 1 base at J, with 12 bases between. The CDR3 runs to 15 residues. The CDR3 loop is CASSFGGRENTEAFF. The CDR3 nucleotides read TGTGCCAGCAGCTTTGGGGGCAGAGAGAACACTGAAGCTTTCTTT. The full variable domain, completed using reference TRBV7-9 and TRBJ1-1, is DTGVSQNPRHKITKRGQNVTFRCDPISEHNRLYWYRQTLGQGPEFLTYFQNEAQLEKSRLLSDRFSAERPKGSFSTLEIQRTEQGDSAMYLCASSFGGRENTEAFFGQGTRLTVV.

The chain couples TRBV7-2 to TRBJ2-7, with 7 bases identical to TRBD1. J was trimmed by 1 base and V by 2 bases; bases with no gene match: 5. Germline V gene data show CDR1 as SGHTA and CDR2 as FQGNSA. The CDR3 loop spans 15 amino acids. In nucleotides, the CDR3 is TGTGCCAGCAGCTTATCGGGACAGCTATCCTACGAGCAGTACTTC. It codes for CASSLSGQLSYEQYF.

This sequence joins TRBV7-2 and TRBJ1-1; perhaps TRBD1 as D (5 bases). Germline V lookup: CDR1 SGHTA, CDR2 FQGNSA. V was trimmed by 1 base and J by 1 base, leaving 13 bases between them. CDR3 length: 16 amino acids. Here the CDR3 DNA reads TGTGCCAGCAGCTTAGTGGGGGGGAGTGCGAACACTGAAGCTTTCTTT. Protein sequence: CASSLVGGSANTEAFF.

A note on this clone: One end of the junction does not line up with germline, which may come from a read error. Other nucleotide sequences in the sample specify the same CDR3. The chain is built from TRBV10-3 and TRBJ1-2; TRBD1 agrees at 9 bases. CDR3 length equals 15 residues. CDR1 is ENHRY, CDR2 SYGVKD, per germline. This CDR3 reads CAIGGAGTGNYGYTF. CDR3 DNA: TGCGCCATCGGGGGGGCAGGGACAGGGAACTATGGCTACACCTTC.

The genes are TRBV27 and TRBJ2-3; D perhaps matches TRBD1 (5 bases). V was cut by 6 bases and J by 0 bases, with 7 bases left in between. This CDR3 region has 13 residues. Germline assignment: CDR1 MNHEY and CDR2 SMNVEV (reference sequence). Written as DNA, the CDR3 is TGTGCCAGCAGCAGGGCTAGCACAGATACGCAGTATTTT. Encoded protein: CASSRASTDTQYF.

The chain couples TRBV29-1 to TRBJ1-1; 7 positions match TRBD1. Germline assignment: CDR1 SQVTM and CDR2 ANQGSEA. The CDR3 covers 12 residues. With 7 bases clipped from V and 4 bases from J, the junction kept 6 bases outside the gene matches. CDR3 region: CSAGQVVTEAFF. CDR3 nucleotide sequence: TGCAGCGCTGGACAGGTTGTCACTGAAGCTTTCTTT.

V gene TRBV4-3 combines with J gene TRBJ1-5; D is unresolved. V dropped 0 bases and J dropped 3 bases, with 12 bases sitting between them. Germline V CDR1 and CDR2: LGHNA, YSLEER. This CDR3 contains 16 residues. The DNA for the CDR3 is TGCGCCAGCAGCCAAGATGAGGGAGGTTACAATCAGCCCCAGCATTTT. Residues: CASSQDEGGYNQPQHF.

The chain employs TRBV19 and TRBJ1-5; D not resolved. The CDR3 totals 14 residues. V lost 4 bases to trimming and J lost 3 bases, with 10 bases between them. Germline values: CDR1 LNHDA, CDR2 SQIVND (reference sequence). CDR3 bases: TGTGCCAGTAGTAATTTCAGGATCAATCAGCCCCAGCATTTT. Translated, it gives CASSNFRINQPQHF. Complete variable domain (other parts from reference TRBV19 and TRBJ1-5): DGGITQSPKYLFRKEGQNVTLSCEQNLNHDAMYWYRQDPGQGLRLIYYSQIVNDFQKGDIAEGYSVSREKKESFPLTVTSAQKNPTAFYLCASSNFRINQPQHFGDGTRLSIL.

The chain has TRBV18 and TRBJ2-1; D possibly corresponds to TRBD1 (5 bases). V dropped 2 bases and J dropped 2 bases, with 7 bases sitting between them. The germline V gene encodes CDR1 KGHSH and CDR2 LQKENI. This CDR3 contains 14 residues. The CDR3: CASSPAGTYNEQFF. DNA of the CDR3: TGTGCCAGCTCACCAGCAGGGACCTACAATGAGCAGTTCTTC.

V gene TRBV7-2 combines with J gene TRBJ1-2, with D possibly TRBD1 on 6 matching bases. Germline V lookup: CDR1 SGHTA, CDR2 FQGNSA. The CDR3 contains 15 residues. The V and J ends lost 5 bases and 4 bases respectively, with 17 bases between them. CDR3 loop: CASSPNREAGYGYTF. The CDR3 region has the DNA TGTGCCAGCAGCCCGAACAGGGAGGCGGGCTATGGCTACACCTTC.

The chain couples TRBV20-1 to TRBJ2-7; no firm D call. The germline V gene encodes CDR1 DFQATT and CDR2 SNEGSKA (reference sequence). The V end was cut by 5 bases, the J end by 7 bases, with 12 bases between. The CDR3 has 11 amino acids. CDR3 protein: CSAGRRGEQYF. CDR3 in DNA: TGCAGTGCTGGACGGCGTGGGGAGCAGTACTTC.

V and J are TRBV6-5 and TRBJ1-2, with TRBD1 as a possible D gene (5 bases). In germline, CDR1 is MNHEY, CDR2 SVGAGI. V lost 2 bases, J lost 8 bases, and 12 bases lay in between. The length of the CDR3 is 13 residues. In nucleotides, the CDR3 is TGTGCCAGCAGTTACCAGGGTCTGGGGGGCTACACCTTC. It translates to CASSYQGLGGYTF.